This TCR beta chain was recorded in a study of vaccination and CD4 T cells after COVID-19. Across the whole study: Following dose two, a median 72 days (range 14 to 241) passed before post-vaccine samples were taken. Study-wide findings and caveats: Convalescent patients showed a median around 90% of reactive clones that were seen only post-vaccination.

At the Johns Hopkins FTIC core, DNA taken from cultured CD4+ T cells was sequenced by way of the Oncomine TCR Beta short-read assay. One entry per CDR3 protein, called by TCRdb with MiXCR from the PCR reads. The sample includes about 9,500 distinct CDR3 sequences, 45% to 60% of them seen just once. The treatment here: approximately 9-day PBMC culture with coronavirus spike peptide pools or control peptides (ViraFEST assay). Gathering of the CD4+ T cells, from the unexposed donor, took place before the COVID-19 pandemic (2011-2018). Negative selection was the method that isolated CD4+ T cells after more than 9 days of culture. The sample holds a few counts of this clonotype. Its antigen is undetermined. This TCR derives from a human donor in good health. The sample was CD4+ T cells from blood, cultured in vitro.

In DNA form, the CDR3 reads TGTGCCAGCAGTGACAGAGCGGGAAGCCAAGAGACCCAGTACTTC. Protein: CASSDRAGSQETQYF. The chain links TRBV6-1 to TRBJ2-5; 7 positions agree with TRBD2. There are 15 residues in the CDR3. In germline, CDR1 is MNHNS, CDR2 SASEGT. J gave up 1 base and V 3 bases, and 5 bases lay outside the gene matches.